Following are 24 T cell receptor beta chains from one sample sequenced in a study of human T cells and chemical hapten exposure. TCRdb re-derived calls from the RACE reads in MiXCR, one entry per CDR3 protein. The table shows 180,000 or so distinct CDR3 sequences, with roughly 30% occurring only once. Specified time point: pre-sensitization, week 0. Treatment indicated: therapeutic diphenylcyclopropenone sensitization with weekly scalp DPC. Sequenced material: whole blood, taken in connection with sensitization to the hapten diphenylcyclopropenone (DPC). The source is a woman aged 25-40 years with alopecia areata. Some clones in this sample may be carry-over from other donors' samples.

The table lists this clonotype with a few counts. V is TRBV2 and J is TRBJ2-7; tentative D call: TRBD1 (6 bases). V shed 8 bases and J shed 4 bases, with 15 bases lying between them. Germline V gives CDR1 SNHLY, CDR2 FYNNEI. The CDR3 has 13 amino acids. The CDR3 sequence is CASGRGRLYEQYF. Written as DNA, the CDR3 is TGTGCCAGCGGCAGGGGTCGGCTGTACGAGCAGTACTTC.

This sequence joins TRBV20-1 and TRBJ2-1; 9 nucleotides agree with TRBD2. Losses at the gene ends were 2 bases for V and 4 bases for J; bases not matched to a gene: 6. CDR3 length equals 15 residues. CDR1 is DFQATT and CDR2 is SNEGSKA in the germline V gene (reference sequence). The CDR3 DNA is TGCAGTGCTAGATTCTTAGCGGGGGCTTACAATGAGCAGTTCTTC. Residues: CSARFLAGAYNEQFF.

This clonotype was seen a handful of times. V usage is TRBV9 and J usage is TRBJ2-1; either TRBD1 or TRBD2 may supply D (5 bases each). CDR1 and CDR2 (germline): SGDLS, YYNGEE. V lost 3 bases and J lost 10, with 20 bases in between. This CDR3 has 15 amino acids. CDR3 in DNA: TGTGCCAGCAGCGGATTTCCGGGACGCACCACCGAGCAGTTCTTC. Its protein is CASSGFPGRTTEQFF.

This rearrangement joins TRBV28 to TRBJ1-5; D not resolved. The CDR3 length is 14 residues. CDR1 is MDHEN, CDR2 SYDVKM, per germline. Between the trimmed V and J ends, which lost 2 bases and 9 bases, there was a span of 14 bases. The CDR3 loop is CASSLALAPGPQHF. The DNA for the CDR3 is TGTGCCAGCAGTTTAGCCCTAGCGCCGGGGCCCCAGCATTTT.

This clonotype was detected only a few times. The genes are TRBV12-3 or TRBV12-4 and TRBJ1-6, with D possibly TRBD1 on 6 matching bases. This CDR3 is 14 amino acids long. Trimming took 6 bases from V and 9 from J, leaving 15 bases between them. The CDR3 sequence: CASRAGTLPSPLHF. The CDR3 DNA is TGTGCCAGCAGGGCCGGGACACTTCCTTCACCCCTCCACTTT.

This clonotype was observed a handful of times. J is TRBJ2-3 and V is TRBV7-2; 8 nucleotides match TRBD2. V lost 4 bases, J lost 1 base, and 4 bases stayed unmatched. Germline-derived CDR1 and CDR2 are SGHTA and FQGNSA. This CDR3 contains 15 residues. CDR3 nucleotide sequence: TGTGCCAGCAGCTCGTCGGGGGGGCGCACAGATACGCAGTATTTT. Residues: CASSSSGGRTDTQYF.

This clonotype appeared a few times. V is TRBV28 and J is TRBJ2-7; D gene ambiguous. Germline lookup yields CDR1 MDHEN and CDR2 SYDVKM. V dropped 5 bases and J dropped 3 bases, with 17 bases sitting between them. This CDR3 region has 15 residues. This chain's CDR3 is CASSTPGSNSYEQYF. In DNA form, the CDR3 reads TGTGCCAGCAGTACTCCCGGATCGAATAGCTACGAGCAGTACTTC.

The chain couples TRBV5-1 to TRBJ2-4; D tentatively fits TRBD1 or TRBD2 (5 bases each). CDR3 length: 14 amino acids. Germline CDR1 reads SGHRS; CDR2 reads YFSETQ. The germline V and J ends were trimmed by 0 bases and 8 bases, with 12 bases remaining between them. As DNA, the CDR3 is TGCGCCAGCAGCTTGGGTGGGGGAACGGACATTCAGTACTTC. Its translation: CASSLGGGTDIQYF.

The chain recombines TRBV18 with TRBJ2-7; a weak D match, TRBD1 (5 bases). The length of the CDR3 is 12 residues. Trimming took off 5 bases at V and 6 bases at J, with 11 bases between the two ends. Looked up from germline, CDR1 is KGHSH and CDR2 is LQKENI. The CDR3 is CASSSDQGEQYF. The CDR3, as DNA: TGTGCCAGCTCATCGGACCAGGGCGAGCAGTACTTC.

The chain recombines TRBV28 with TRBJ1-6; 8 bases map to TRBD1. V was clipped by 6 bases and J by 9 bases; unmatched bases: 28. Germline V gene data show CDR1 as MDHEN and CDR2 as SYDVKM. The CDR3 extends over 21 amino acids. The CDR3 here is CASSPWGALDAPGQVGSPLHF. Written as DNA, the CDR3 is TGTGCCAGCAGCCCTTGGGGCGCCTTGGACGCACCGGGACAGGTCGGTTCACCCCTCCACTTT.

The chain links TRBV9 to TRBJ2-2, with TRBD1 as a possible D gene (6 bases). V was trimmed by 6 bases and J by 6 bases, leaving 12 bases between them. The CDR3 is 13 amino acids. CDR1 and CDR2 from the germline V gene are SGDLS and YYNGEE. For the CDR3, the DNA is TGTGCCAGCAACAGGGAAAACGCCGGGGAGCTGTTTTTT. It yields the protein CASNRENAGELFF.

CDR3 sequence: CASSQTSSANEKLFF. CDR3 bases: TGTGCCAGCAGTCAAACGTCCTCCGCGAATGAAAAACTGTTTTTT. The chain is built from TRBV12-3 or TRBV12-4 and TRBJ1-4; D call uncertain. The CDR3 contains 15 residues. V lost 5 bases and J lost 5, with 15 bases in between.

The table lists this clonotype with a few counts. The gene calls are TRBV7-8 and TRBJ1-5; D unresolved. The V and J ends lost 1 base and 5 bases respectively, with 9 bases between them. Germline V gives CDR1 SGHVS, CDR2 FQNEAQ. This CDR3 spans 14 amino acids. DNA of the CDR3: TGTGCCAGCAGCTTAGATAGAAAGCATCAGCCCCAGCATTTT. This gives the protein CASSLDRKHQPQHF.

This chain uses TRBV6-5 with TRBJ1-6; D not certain. Germline V gives CDR1 MNHEY, CDR2 SVGAGI. The CDR3 loop spans 16 amino acids. V shed 6 bases and J shed 0 bases, with 12 bases lying between them. The CDR3 is CASRPRPNSYNSPLHF. CDR3 sequence (DNA): TGTGCCAGCAGGCCTCGGCCCAACTCCTATAATTCACCCCTCCACTTT.

This clonotype occurred a few times. The chain couples TRBV3-1 to TRBJ1-4; D not certain. The CDR3 has 15 amino acids. Germline loops: CDR1 LGHDT, CDR2 YNNKEL (reference sequence). V was cut by 1 base and J by 3 bases, with 9 bases left in between. The CDR3 coding sequence is TGTGCCAGCAGCCAAGTTCGGGGTTCTAATGAAAAACTGTTTTTT. Protein sequence: CASSQVRGSNEKLFF.

The chain is built from TRBV29-1 and TRBJ2-1; the match to TRBD2 covers 12 bases. Germline CDR1 SQVTM, CDR2 ANQGSEA. The CDR3 runs 15 residues. The trim removed 4 bases at V and 6 bases at J, leaving 7 bases unmatched. The CDR3 loop is CSVARLAGVGNEQFF. Written as DNA, the CDR3 is TGCAGCGTTGCCCGACTAGCGGGAGTTGGCAATGAGCAGTTCTTC.

The rearrangement links TRBV4-2 to TRBJ1-2, with 8 bases aligning to TRBD1. The J segment lost 2 bases and the V segment lost 0 bases, leaving 2 bases of the junction unmatched. Germline CDR1 LGHNA, CDR2 YNFKEQ. The CDR3 runs to 15 residues. The CDR3 reads CASSQDGQGNYGYTF. Here the CDR3 DNA reads TGTGCCAGCAGCCAAGATGGACAGGGCAACTATGGCTACACCTTC.

The V call is TRBV5-1, the J call TRBJ1-4; unclear D gene. V gave up 0 bases and J gave up 6 bases, with 12 bases separating them. CDR1 SGHRS and CDR2 YFSETQ come from the germline V gene. CDR3 length equals 15 residues. CDR3 in DNA: TGCGCCAGCAGCTTGGAAGGAAGGGTCTATGAAAAACTGTTTTTT. This gives the protein CASSLEGRVYEKLFF.

This clonotype was observed a few times. The chain employs TRBV9 and TRBJ2-3, with D tentatively TRBD2 (5 bases). Germline CDR1 SGDLS, CDR2 YYNGEE. V shed 3 bases and J shed 6 bases, with 20 bases lying between them. There are 16 residues in the CDR3. Here the CDR3 reads CASSELGTTRRDTQYF. CDR3 bases: TGTGCCAGCAGCGAGCTGGGTACAACCCGGAGGGATACGCAGTATTTT.

The chain has TRBV9 and TRBJ2-1; D is uncertain. This CDR3 has 15 amino acids. The V end was cut by 3 bases, the J end by 0 bases, with 10 bases between. The germline V gene has CDR1 SGDLS and CDR2 YYNGEE. CDR3 sequence reads: CASSAMRSSYNEQFF. The CDR3 DNA sequence: TGTGCCAGCAGCGCGATGCGGAGCTCCTACAATGAGCAGTTCTTC.

This chain joins TRBV15 and TRBJ2-1; TRBD1 is a possible D gene (5 bases). Germline V gene lookup returns CDR1 LNHNV and CDR2 YYDKDF (reference sequence). The CDR3 is made up of 15 amino acids. Trimming removed 1 base from V and 8 bases from J, with 15 bases in between. The DNA for the CDR3 is TGTGCCACCAGCAGAGTGTACCAGGGAAGAGATGAGCAGTTCTTC. Its protein is CATSRVYQGRDEQFF.

J is TRBJ2-2 and V is TRBV7-8, with a possible D match to TRBD1 (7 bases). This CDR3 is 14 amino acids long. Trimming pared 5 bases from V and 9 bases from J, leaving 16 bases between. The germline V gene has CDR1 SGHVS and CDR2 FQNEAQ. The CDR3 region has the DNA TGTGCCAGCAGCGTATCACAGGGGAGGTGGGAGCTGTTTTTT. Translating gives CASSVSQGRWELFF.

At least ten counts were recorded for this clonotype. The rearrangement joins TRBV6-6 to TRBJ1-4; 8 bases match TRBD1. CDR1 and CDR2 from the germline V gene are MNHNY and SVGAGI (reference sequence). The CDR3 is made up of 14 amino acids. Unmatched junction bases numbered 5, after V lost 6 bases and J lost 5 bases. CDR3 nucleotides: TGTGCCAGCAGCCGTGACAGGGGCAATGAAAAACTGTTTTTT. Amino acids: CASSRDRGNEKLFF.

This clonotype was observed a few times. The chain links TRBV5-1 to TRBJ1-5, with D possibly TRBD1 on 5 matching bases. The germline V gene encodes CDR1 SGHRS and CDR2 YFSETQ. V lost 2 bases and J 3 bases, leaving 18 bases between the germline ends. The CDR3 is 17 amino acids. CDR3 protein: CASSLQPQGLVNQPQHF. The CDR3, as DNA: TGCGCCAGCAGCTTACAACCCCAGGGTCTAGTCAATCAGCCCCAGCATTTT.